The next 32 T cell receptor beta chains were all read from a single sample in a study of T cell changes during pregnancy in multiple sclerosis. Generated by immunoSEQ multiplex PCR, the TCRdb table keeps only in-frame clones and is missing some. The sample shows 45,000 to 75,000 clones, roughly 92% of them seen only once. The sample consisted of peripheral blood, taken in the first trimester of pregnancy. Receptor source: a female donor with multiple sclerosis, enrolled in a pregnancy study.

The V and J genes are TRBV28 and TRBJ2-2; TRBD1 matches 8 bases. This CDR3 contains 14 residues. Germline CDR1 MDHEN, CDR2 SYDVKM. The J segment lost 6 bases and the V segment lost 6 bases, leaving 6 bases of the junction unmatched. For the CDR3, the DNA is TGTGCCAGCAGCTCCGACAGGGGTGCCGGGGAGCTGTTTTTT. Protein product: CASSSDRGAGELFF. Filled out from reference TRBV28 and TRBJ2-2, the complete variable domain reads DVKVTQSSRYLVKRTGEKVFLECVQDMDHENMFWYRQDPGLGLRLIYFSYDVKMKEKGDIPEGYSVSREKKERFSLILESASTNQTSMYLCASSSDRGAGELFFGEGSRLTVL.

The chain links TRBV25-1 to TRBJ1-6; 9 bases match TRBD1. The CDR3 sequence is 16 residues long. In germline, CDR1 is MGHDK, CDR2 SYGVNS. Trimming cost V 1 base and J 10 bases; bases outside gene matches: 8. The CDR3 DNA follows: TGTGCCAGCAGTGAATGGGGCGGGACAGGGCAGTCACCCCTCCACTTT. Protein product: CASSEWGGTGQSPLHF.

The rearrangement uses TRBV10-3 and TRBJ2-1, with D perhaps TRBD1 (7 bases). Germline V gene sequence: CDR1 ENHRY, CDR2 SYGVKD. There are 13 residues in the CDR3. Trimming took off 6 bases at V and 6 bases at J, with 12 bases between the two ends. This CDR3 reads CAIRRQGGNEQFF. CDR3 bases: TGTGCCATCAGGAGACAGGGAGGCAATGAGCAGTTCTTC.

This sequence joins TRBV6-4 and TRBJ1-4, with D maybe TRBD1 (6 bases). There are 18 residues in the CDR3. Trimming shortened V by 4 bases and J by 7 bases, and 25 bases separated the two germline ends. The germline V gene encodes CDR1 MRHNA and CDR2 SNTAGT. The chain's CDR3 is CASSAAPIIQGRSEKLFF. CDR3 DNA sequence: TGTGCCAGCAGTGCCGCCCCTATAATACAGGGAAGGAGTGAAAAACTGTTTTTT.

The chain has TRBV7-2 and TRBJ1-4; no clear D. V was shortened by 5 bases and J by 3 bases, with 22 bases between the two germline ends. The CDR3 extends over 18 amino acids. Germline V gene data show CDR1 as SGHTA and CDR2 as FQGNSA. The chain's CDR3 is CASSLLTQATTANEKLFF. CDR3 coding DNA: TGTGCCAGCAGCCTACTGACGCAGGCGACAACTGCTAATGAAAAACTGTTTTTT. The whole variable domain, filled in from reference TRBV7-2 and TRBJ1-4, reads GAGVSQSPSNKVTEKGKDVELRCDPISGHTALYWYRQSLGQGLEFLIYFQGNSAPDKSGLPSDRFSAERTGGSVSTLTIQRTQQEDSAVYLCASSLLTQATTANEKLFFGSGTQLSVL.

This chain connects TRBV5-5 to TRBJ1-1; D call uncertain. The ends were cut back, 5 bases at V and 0 bases at J, with 14 bases in the middle. The germline gives CDR1 SGHKS, CDR2 YYEKEE (reference sequence). The CDR3 has 15 residues. The CDR3: CASRIPGVMNTEAFF. CDR3 DNA sequence: TGTGCCAGCAGGATTCCGGGAGTAATGAACACTGAAGCTTTCTTT.

The chain recombines TRBV7-6 with TRBJ1-3; D uncertain. The CDR3 totals 16 residues. Trimming removed 5 bases from V and 2 bases from J, with 16 bases in between. Germline CDR1 reads SGHVS; CDR2 reads FNYEAQ. CDR3 sequence: CASSRGWSSTGNTIYF. In DNA form, the CDR3 reads TGTGCCAGCAGCCGAGGGTGGAGCTCTACTGGAAACACCATATATTTT.

With regard to this clone: Distinct nucleotide sequences in the sample also encode this CDR3. The V gene is TRBV14, the J gene TRBJ2-2, with D unclear. CDR3 length: 13 amino acids. Germline lookup yields CDR1 SGHDN and CDR2 FVKESK. The germline V and J ends were trimmed by 1 base and 4 bases, with 4 bases remaining between them. CDR3 amino acids: CASSQVSTGELFF. The CDR3 DNA sequence: TGTGCCAGCAGCCAAGTCAGCACCGGGGAGCTGTTTTTT.

V usage is TRBV27 and J usage is TRBJ2-2; possibly TRBD1 for D (6 bases). Trimming stripped 5 bases from V and 10 bases from J, with 17 bases between. Per germline, CDR1 MNHEY and CDR2 SMNVEV (reference sequence). The CDR3 sequence is 14 residues long. For the CDR3, the DNA is TGTGCCAGCAGTCCCGCCGATCGACAGGCGGAGCTGTTTTTT. Protein sequence: CASSPADRQAELFF.

The rearrangement links TRBV15 to TRBJ1-5; D unclear. V was clipped by 3 bases and J by 0 bases, with 12 bases between them. This CDR3 region has 16 residues. The V gene's germline CDR1 is LNHNV and CDR2 YYDKDF (reference sequence). The CDR3 loop is CATSSRLGDSNQPQHF. DNA for the CDR3: TGTGCCACCAGCAGTCGTCTGGGAGATAGCAATCAGCCCCAGCATTTT.

This clone was observed once. The CDR3 DNA sequence: TGTGCCAGCAGCTTAGATTGGGCACTAGCGGGGAGAGATACGCAGTATTTT. Its protein is CASSLDWALAGRDTQYF. The chain is built from TRBV7-2 and TRBJ2-3, with 10 bases matching TRBD2. With V trimmed by 1 base and J by 5 bases, 9 bases remained unmatched. The germline V gene has CDR1 SGHTA and CDR2 FQGNSA. The CDR3 is 17 amino acids.

The rearrangement links TRBV7-3 to TRBJ1-1, with D possibly being TRBD1 (6 bases). V gave up 3 bases and J gave up 4 bases, with 9 bases separating them. The CDR3 covers 13 residues. In germline, CDR1 is SGHTA, CDR2 FQGTGA. CDR3 amino acids: CASSFQGSTEAFF. As DNA, the CDR3 is TGTGCCAGCAGCTTTCAGGGGAGCACTGAAGCTTTCTTT.

The chain is built from TRBV27 and TRBJ2-7; 10 nucleotides align to TRBD1. The CDR3 runs 14 residues. Trimming cost V 3 bases and J 7 bases; bases outside gene matches: 6. The germline V gene has CDR1 MNHEY and CDR2 SMNVEV (reference sequence). The CDR3 is CASSLGTGAGEQYF. Written as DNA, the CDR3 is TGTGCCAGCAGTTTGGGGACAGGGGCGGGGGAGCAGTACTTC.

The rearrangement links TRBV7-6 to TRBJ2-3, with D unresolved. V dropped 3 bases and J dropped 2 bases, with 6 bases sitting between them. The CDR3 length is 13 residues. The germline CDR1 and CDR2 sequences are SGHVS and FNYEAQ. The CDR3 loop reads CASSFRLTDTQYF. The CDR3 nucleotides are TGTGCCAGCAGCTTTCGACTCACAGATACGCAGTATTTT.

The chain uses TRBV15 and TRBJ1-1; 7 bases line up with TRBD1. V dropped 3 bases and J dropped 2; count of bases not matched to a gene: 3. The CDR3 covers 14 residues. Per germline, CDR1 LNHNV and CDR2 YYDKDF (reference sequence). CDR3 region: CATSSHRGNTEAFF. The DNA for the CDR3 is TGTGCCACCAGCAGCCACAGGGGAAACACTGAAGCTTTCTTT.

The chain combines TRBV4-2 with TRBJ2-7; 11 nucleotides line up with TRBD1. CDR1 and CDR2 (germline): LGHNA, YNFKEQ. The J segment lost 2 bases and the V segment lost 1 base, leaving 1 base of the junction unmatched. CDR3 length: 15 amino acids. In DNA form, the CDR3 reads TGTGCCAGCAGCCAAGCGGGACAGGGGGCCTACGAGCAGTACTTC. Translating it yields CASSQAGQGAYEQYF.

The chain joins TRBV5-6 to TRBJ2-1, with D perhaps TRBD2 (5 bases). The V end was cut by 6 bases, the J end by 8 bases, with 12 bases between. CDR3 length equals 12 residues. The germline V gene has CDR1 SGHDT and CDR2 YYEEEE. This CDR3 reads CASNPFGDEQFF. The CDR3 coding sequence is TGTGCCAGCAACCCGTTCGGGGATGAGCAGTTCTTC.

This CDR3 is CASSLAPVGQGYLVTEAFF. The CDR3, as DNA: TGTGCCAGCAGCTTAGCGCCTGTTGGACAGGGATACCTGGTAACTGAAGCTTTCTTT. The chain uses TRBV11-1 and TRBJ1-1, with 8 bases identical to TRBD1. The CDR3 consists of 19 residues. Germline assignment: CDR1 SGHAT and CDR2 FQDESV (reference sequence). V dropped 0 bases and J dropped 5; count of bases not matched to a gene: 17.

This clone has just a few counts. In DNA form, the CDR3 reads TGTGCCAGCAGCCCGACAGTCCCAAATTCACCCCTCCACTTT. It translates to CASSPTVPNSPLHF. The J gene is TRBJ1-6, the V gene TRBV7-9; D possibly corresponds to TRBD1 (5 bases). The CDR3 contains 14 residues. Germline loops: CDR1 SEHNR, CDR2 FQNEAQ (reference sequence). Trimming removed 5 bases from V and 7 bases from J, with 12 bases in between.

DNA for the CDR3: TGCGCCAGCAGCCAGGGGACAGGGCCAAATTCACCCCTCCACTTT. This codes for CASSQGTGPNSPLHF. The chain carries TRBV4-3 and TRBJ1-6; 9 bases fit TRBD1. From germline, CDR1 is LGHNA and CDR2 YSLEER. This CDR3 comprises 15 residues. After removal of 3 bases from V and 7 bases from J, the junction contained 4 bases not matched to a gene.

This chain joins TRBV7-9 and TRBJ1-5, with D perhaps matching TRBD1 (5 bases). The V end was cut by 5 bases, the J end by 4 bases, with 12 bases between. Germline CDR1 reads SEHNR; CDR2 reads FQNEAQ (reference sequence). The CDR3 extends over 14 amino acids. For the CDR3, the DNA is TGTGCCAGCAGCCCGGGGGGGGGAAATCAGCCCCAGCATTTT. It encodes CASSPGGGNQPQHF.

V and J are TRBV7-2 and TRBJ2-1, with TRBD2 matching over 14 bases. In germline, CDR1 is SGHTA, CDR2 FQGNSA. The CDR3 has 16 amino acids. J was trimmed by 10 bases and V by 0 bases; bases with no gene match: 5. The CDR3 DNA sequence: TGTGCCAGCAGCTTAGCAAGGACTAGCGGGGGGCGCGAGCAGTTCTTC. Protein product: CASSLARTSGGREQFF.

This chain's CDR3 is CASTGRTDRDKLFF. The CDR3 nucleotides read TGTGCCAGCACGGGTAGGACCGACAGGGATAAACTGTTTTTT. This chain links TRBV5-6 with TRBJ1-4, with 7 nucleotides matching TRBD1. The CDR3 loop spans 14 amino acids. Germline CDR1 and CDR2: SGHDT and YYEEEE. The trim removed 6 bases at V and 11 bases at J, leaving 13 bases unmatched.

The chain carries TRBV5-4 and TRBJ2-7, with no clear D. This CDR3 is built from 16 residues. Germline CDR1 and CDR2: SGHNT and YYREEE (reference sequence). The germline V and J ends were trimmed by 4 bases and 6 bases, with 23 bases remaining between them. In DNA, the CDR3 is TGTGCCAGCAGCCGCACCCTGGAGTCCCGCCCCCGCGAGCAGTACTTC. Protein product: CASSRTLESRPREQYF.

This clone was recorded only once. Other DNA sequences in the same sample also yield this CDR3. V usage is TRBV9 and J usage is TRBJ2-3; D ambiguous. The CDR3 covers 12 residues. The V gene's germline CDR1 is SGDLS and CDR2 YYNGEE. The V end lost 0 bases, the J end lost 3 bases, and 2 bases lay between the germline ends. The CDR3 DNA reads TGTGCCAGCAGCGTAGCGACAGATACGCAGTATTTT. This sequence encodes CASSVATDTQYF.

A word on this clone: A read error is likely, as this CDR3 ends without the conserved phenylalanine or tryptophan. The DNA is omitted, as the CDR3 cannot be located on it reliably, and the CDR3 follows TCRdb's listing. This chain links TRBV20-1 with TRBJ2-2; the table's D call, TRBD1, was not checked against the DNA. The CDR3 adds up to 10 amino acids, both ends counted. The germline V gene has CDR1 DFQATT and CDR2 SNEGSKA (reference sequence). CDR3 in amino acids: CSARDPRARV.

The J gene is TRBJ1-4, the V gene TRBV30; D may be TRBD1 (6 bases). Germline V gene data show CDR1 as GTSNPN and CDR2 as SVGIG (reference sequence). V lost 3 bases and J 8 bases, leaving 10 bases between the germline ends. The CDR3 sequence is 12 residues long. The CDR3 is CAWSRGREKLFF. For the CDR3, the DNA is TGTGCCTGGAGCAGGGGTAGGGAAAAACTGTTTTTT.

This chain links TRBV30 with TRBJ1-4, with D possibly matching TRBD1 (5 bases). Germline CDR1 and CDR2: GTSNPN and SVGIG (reference sequence). Between the trimmed V and J ends, which lost 5 bases and 7 bases, there was a span of 8 bases. The CDR3 sequence is 11 residues long. The CDR3 DNA follows: TGTGCCTGGGGAGGGGTTGAAAAACTGTTTTTT. Its protein is CAWGGVEKLFF.

The rearrangement links TRBV9 to TRBJ1-1; weak D call: TRBD1 (6 bases). V was pared by 2 bases and J by 4 bases, with 12 bases between. Germline V gene sequence: CDR1 SGDLS, CDR2 YYNGEE. This CDR3 is 14 amino acids long. The CDR3 spells CASSVETGITEAFF. The DNA for the CDR3 is TGTGCCAGCAGCGTTGAGACAGGCATCACTGAAGCTTTCTTT.

This rearrangement joins TRBV5-6 to TRBJ2-7; 9 bases match TRBD1. CDR3 length: 13 residues. J lost 5 bases, V lost 4 bases, and 4 bases had no gene match. Germline CDR1 and CDR2: SGHDT and YYEEEE. The CDR3 is CASSATGGNEQYF. In DNA, the CDR3 is TGTGCCAGCAGCGCCACAGGGGGCAACGAGCAGTACTTC.

The J gene is TRBJ2-4, the V gene TRBV7-3; possibly TRBD1 for D (6 bases). The V gene's germline CDR1 is SGHTA and CDR2 FQGTGA. The V end was cut by 2 bases, the J end by 9 bases, with 11 bases between. The CDR3 runs 13 residues. This chain's CDR3 is CASSLGGEGIQYF. For the CDR3, the DNA is TGTGCCAGCAGCTTAGGGGGCGAGGGCATTCAGTACTTC.

The chain employs TRBV14 and TRBJ2-5, with D perhaps TRBD2 (5 bases). Looked up from germline, CDR1 is SGHDN and CDR2 is FVKESK. Trimming shortened V by 4 bases and J by 4 bases, and 13 bases separated the two germline ends. This CDR3 is 14 amino acids long. The CDR3 is CASSRPGILETQYF. The CDR3 DNA reads TGTGCCAGCAGCCGTCCGGGGATCCTAGAGACCCAGTACTTC.